Shown below are 30 T cell receptor beta chains from a single sample sequenced in a study of vaccination and CD4 T cells after COVID-19. An Oncomine TCR Beta short-read assay was used to sequence the DNA from cultured CD4+ T cells. TCRdb analysed the PCR reads with MiXCR anew, one entry per CDR3 protein. The data show thousands of distinct CDR3 sequences, 66% seen once. For these TCRs, the target antigens are not known. Treatment specified: approximately 10-day PBMC culture with coronavirus spike peptide pools or control peptides (ViraFEST assay). The sequencing sample was made of CD4+ T cells from blood, cultured in vitro. The source of these receptors is a human donor who had recovered from COVID-19.

The chain combines TRBV4-2 with TRBJ2-2; tentatively, D is TRBD1 (5 bases). Trimming left V 2 bases short and J 6 bases short, with 16 bases between. Germline values: CDR1 LGHNA, CDR2 YNFKEQ. This CDR3 is 16 amino acids long. The CDR3 coding sequence is TGTGCCAGCAGCCAACTCAGCGCCAGGGATGCCGGGGAGCTGTTTTTT. It encodes CASSQLSARDAGELFF.

The chain uses TRBV30 and TRBJ1-5; no definite D call. CDR3 length equals 14 residues. Germline V CDR1 and CDR2: GTSNPN, SVGIG (reference sequence). The germline V and J ends were trimmed by 2 bases and 6 bases, with 14 bases remaining between them. Written as DNA, the CDR3 is TGTGCCTGGAGTATGACCGGAGGGAGTCAGCCCCAGCATTTT. Protein product: CAWSMTGGSQPQHF.

This clonotype is judged large (0.1 to 1%). This chain links TRBV10-3 with TRBJ2-7; 7 positions match TRBD2. With 4 bases clipped from V and 5 bases from J, the junction kept 5 bases outside the gene matches. This CDR3 is built from 13 residues. Germline assignment: CDR1 ENHRY and CDR2 SYGVKD. This CDR3 reads CAISGGREDEQYF. CDR3 nucleotides: TGTGCCATCAGTGGTGGGAGGGAGGACGAGCAGTACTTC.

V usage is TRBV6-5 and J usage is TRBJ1-6; no reliable D call. The germline CDR1 and CDR2 sequences are MNHEY and SVGAGI. V shed 2 bases and J shed 3 bases, with 20 bases lying between them. This CDR3 comprises 19 residues. In nucleotides, the CDR3 is TGTGCCAGCAGTTACGGGAAGGGAAAGGTGCGCAACTATAATTCACCCCTCCACTTT. Its translation: CASSYGKGKVRNYNSPLHF.

This chain joins TRBV7-2 and TRBJ2-2; 8 bases match TRBD2. CDR1 is SGHTA, CDR2 FQGNSA, per germline. With V trimmed by 4 bases and J by 7 bases, 5 bases remained unmatched. CDR3 size: 14 residues. The CDR3 reads CASSSGGAFGELFF. The CDR3 bases are TGTGCCAGCAGCTCCGGGGGGGCGTTCGGGGAGCTGTTTTTT.

The sample holds one count of this clonotype. This sequence joins TRBV6-1 and TRBJ1-2, with 7 bases that match TRBD1. This CDR3 has 13 residues. V lost 5 bases and J lost 7; bases outside the gene matches: 7. From germline, CDR1 is MNHNS and CDR2 SASEGT. The CDR3 DNA reads TGTGCCAGCAGTCCCGACAGGGACTCTGGCTACACCTTC. Its protein is CASSPDRDSGYTF.

DNA of the CDR3: TGTGCCAGCACAGCGGGGGTTCCACCCCTCCACTTT. Its protein product is CASTAGVPPLHF. V usage is TRBV6-1 and J usage is TRBJ1-6; D possibly corresponds to TRBD1 (5 bases). Trimming removed 7 bases at V and 11 bases at J, with 12 bases between. CDR3 length equals 12 residues. CDR1 is MNHNS, CDR2 SASEGT, per germline.

This clonotype was observed a few times. The chain has TRBV2 and TRBJ2-5; 10 bases are a match to TRBD1. The CDR3 has 13 amino acids. The germline CDR1 and CDR2 sequences are SNHLY and FYNNEI. Trimming at V came to 8 bases and at J to 4 bases, leaving 4 bases not matched to a gene. The DNA for the CDR3 is TGTGCCAGCGTTGGGGACAGGGGAGAGACCCAGTACTTC. It codes for CASVGDRGETQYF.

This rearrangement joins TRBV7-2 to TRBJ2-5; 12 nucleotides align to TRBD2. The ends lost 0 bases at V and 5 bases at J; junction bases unmatched: 4. In germline, CDR1 is SGHTA, CDR2 FQGNSA. This CDR3 is built from 16 residues. The CDR3 loop is CASSLARLAGEETQYF. CDR3 bases: TGTGCCAGCAGCTTAGCAAGACTAGCGGGAGAGGAGACCCAGTACTTC.

This clonotype turned up a few times. The chain is built from TRBV20-1 and TRBJ1-2; D not resolved. Germline loops: CDR1 DFQATT, CDR2 SNEGSKA (reference sequence). V lost 1 base, J lost 8 bases, and 11 bases lay in between. This CDR3 has 12 amino acids. The CDR3 spells CSARGTGGGYTF. The CDR3 DNA reads as TGCAGTGCTAGAGGGACGGGAGGGGGCTACACCTTC.

The chain couples TRBV7-8 to TRBJ2-2; D unresolved. This CDR3 region has 17 residues. Looked up from germline, CDR1 is SGHVS and CDR2 is FQNEAQ. Trimming left V 2 bases short and J 0 bases short, with 13 bases between. The CDR3 region has the DNA TGTGCCAGCAGCTTATTGGTAGTCCAAACGAACACCGGGGAGCTGTTTTTT. This codes for CASSLLVVQTNTGELFF.

This clonotype was seen only a few times. The rearrangement uses TRBV20-1 and TRBJ2-3; possibly TRBD1 or TRBD2 for D (5 bases each). Germline assignment: CDR1 DFQATT and CDR2 SNEGSKA (reference sequence). Trimming left V 6 bases short and J 6 bases short, with 13 bases between. The CDR3 runs to 12 residues. The CDR3 loop is CSAGVGGDTQYF. The CDR3 DNA reads TGCAGTGCAGGGGTTGGGGGTGATACGCAGTATTTT.

V is TRBV5-1 and J is TRBJ2-2; 9 bases match TRBD2. The CDR3 contains 17 residues. Losses at the gene ends were 3 bases for V and 3 bases for J; bases not matched to a gene: 9. The germline V gene has CDR1 SGHRS and CDR2 YFSETQ. The CDR3 here is CASSSGAGGGDTGELFF. The DNA for the CDR3 is TGCGCCAGCAGCTCTGGCGCGGGAGGGGGTGACACCGGGGAGCTGTTTTTT. The full variable domain, rest sourced from reference TRBV5-1 and TRBJ2-2, is KAGVTQTPRYLIKTRGQQVTLSCSPISGHRSVSWYQQTPGQGLQFLFEYFSETQRNKGNFPGRFSGRQFSNSRSEMNVSTLELGDSALYLCASSSGAGGGDTGELFFGEGSRLTVL.

V and J are TRBV2 and TRBJ1-2; 7 nucleotides align to TRBD1. The CDR3 consists of 14 residues. V shed 7 bases and J 0 bases; nucleotides not matched to a gene: 5. CDR1 and CDR2 from the germline V gene are SNHLY and FYNNEI. Here the CDR3 reads CASTRQGSNYGYTF. Written as DNA, the CDR3 is TGTGCCAGCACCCGACAGGGATCTAACTATGGCTACACCTTC.

This sequence joins TRBV5-1 and TRBJ2-3; D ambiguous. V lost 0 bases and J lost 4, with 18 bases in between. The CDR3 is 17 residues long. Germline loops: CDR1 SGHRS, CDR2 YFSETQ. The CDR3 reads CASSLATHSLGSDTQYF. The CDR3, as DNA: TGCGCCAGCAGCTTGGCCACCCATAGTTTGGGCTCAGATACGCAGTATTTT.

The table lists this clonotype with a count of one. CDR3 nucleotide sequence: TGTGCCACCAGCAGAGCTCGTGTGGACGAAAAACTGTTTTTT. This encodes CATSRARVDEKLFF. The rearrangement uses TRBV15 and TRBJ1-4, with no clear D. Germline loops: CDR1 LNHNV, CDR2 YYDKDF (reference sequence). This CDR3 region has 14 residues. V lost 1 base and J 8 bases, leaving 11 bases between the germline ends.

The chain is built from TRBV27 and TRBJ1-5; D unresolved. V was pared by 2 bases and J by 0 bases, with 17 bases between. Germline V CDR1 and CDR2: MNHEY, SMNVEV (reference sequence). This CDR3 spans 18 amino acids. The CDR3 coding sequence is TGTGCCAGCAGTTTACTGGTTGAAAGGATTCATAGCAATCAGCCCCAGCATTTT. Its protein is CASSLLVERIHSNQPQHF.

This clonotype was seen once. The V call is TRBV27, the J call TRBJ2-7; D is perhaps TRBD1 (6 bases). Germline values: CDR1 MNHEY, CDR2 SMNVEV (reference sequence). The CDR3 runs to 15 residues. Trimming stripped 5 bases from V and 2 bases from J, with 16 bases between. CDR3 loop: CASSLKTGATYEQYF. Written as DNA, the CDR3 is TGTGCCAGCAGTCTTAAGACAGGAGCTACCTACGAGCAGTACTTC.

J is TRBJ2-7 and V is TRBV7-6, with D perhaps matching TRBD1 or TRBD2 (6 bases each). Trimming removed 8 bases from V and 7 bases from J, with 15 bases in between. Germline loops: CDR1 SGHVS, CDR2 FNYEAQ. CDR3 size: 12 residues. The chain's CDR3 is CASGRGVGEQYF. CDR3 nucleotides: TGTGCCAGCGGAAGGGGGGTGGGGGAGCAGTACTTC.

This clonotype was recorded only once. The gene calls are TRBV23-1 and TRBJ1-5; D ambiguous. TRBV23-1 counts as an open reading frame of uncertain function. Trimming took off 1 base at V and 4 bases at J, with 11 bases between the two ends. The CDR3 length is 15 residues. CDR3 DNA sequence: TGCGCCAGCAGTCAATGCGTTTTAGGGAATCAGCCCCAGCATTTT. Translated: CASSQCVLGNQPQHF.

The chain carries TRBV20-1 and TRBJ2-3; TRBD2 matches at 8 bases. The CDR3 spans 14 residues. Germline V gene lookup returns CDR1 DFQATT and CDR2 SNEGSKA (reference sequence). Trimming cost V 5 bases and J 2 bases; bases outside gene matches: 6. The CDR3 DNA sequence: TGCAGTGCTTTAGTAGCGGGGCTCACAGATACGCAGTATTTT. Its translation: CSALVAGLTDTQYF.

This chain links TRBV20-1 with TRBJ2-7; 9 bases fit TRBD1. CDR1 is DFQATT and CDR2 is SNEGSKA in the germline V gene (reference sequence). The CDR3 runs to 15 residues. V trimming: 6 bases; J trimming: 0 bases; junction bases outside the gene matches: 9. Here the CDR3 reads CSAVNRDRDSYEQYF. For the CDR3, the DNA is TGCAGTGCCGTGAACCGGGACAGGGACTCCTACGAGCAGTACTTC.

The rearrangement joins TRBV7-9 to TRBJ1-2; no clear D. Trimming pared 5 bases from V and 7 bases from J, leaving 8 bases between. The CDR3 spans 11 residues. Germline CDR1 reads SEHNR; CDR2 reads FQNEAQ (reference sequence). The CDR3 sequence is CASSLEGGYTF. As DNA, the CDR3 is TGTGCCAGCAGCCTAGAGGGTGGCTACACCTTC. Using reference TRBV7-9 and TRBJ1-2 for the parts outside the CDR3, the full variable domain is DTGVSQNPRHKITKRGQNVTFRCDPISEHNRLYWYRQTLGQGPEFLTYFQNEAQLEKSRLLSDRFSAERPKGSFSTLEIQRTEQGDSAMYLCASSLEGGYTFGSGTRLTVV.

The chain employs TRBV6-5 and TRBJ2-3, with TRBD2 matching 8 bases. V gave up 2 bases and J gave up 3 bases; unmatched junction bases: 7. CDR1 and CDR2 (germline): MNHEY, SVGAGI. The CDR3 is made up of 16 amino acids. The CDR3 DNA is TGTGCCAGCAGTTACCAACTAGCGGCGGGTACAGATACGCAGTATTTT. It encodes CASSYQLAAGTDTQYF.

The rearrangement links TRBV11-2 to TRBJ2-5; D is ambiguous. This CDR3 is built from 13 residues. V was clipped by 3 bases and J by 5 bases, with 10 bases between them. Germline CDR1 and CDR2: SGHAT and FQNNGV. CDR3: CASSFTGSETQYF. The CDR3 nucleotides read TGTGCCAGCAGCTTCACGGGCAGTGAGACCCAGTACTTC.

The chain couples TRBV6-1 to TRBJ1-5, with 8 nucleotides matching TRBD1. Germline CDR1 MNHNS, CDR2 SASEGT. V was clipped by 6 bases and J by 2 bases; unmatched bases: 6. The CDR3 contains 15 residues. CDR3 protein: CASSRDRGGNQPQHF. CDR3 coding DNA: TGTGCCAGCAGCAGAGACAGGGGTGGCAATCAGCCCCAGCATTTT.

This clonotype was seen more than once but under ten times. V and J are TRBV27 and TRBJ1-2; 8 bases agree with TRBD1. The germline gives CDR1 MNHEY, CDR2 SMNVEV (reference sequence). Trimming cost V 6 bases and J 5 bases; bases outside gene matches: 5. The CDR3 is 13 residues long. CDR3 sequence: CASSFGQGYGYTF. The CDR3 DNA sequence: TGTGCCAGCAGCTTTGGACAGGGATATGGCTACACCTTC.

The chain combines TRBV6-1 with TRBJ1-5, with 12 bases aligning to TRBD1. The V gene's germline CDR1 is MNHNS and CDR2 SASEGT. With 4 bases clipped from V and 5 bases from J, the junction kept 3 bases outside the gene matches. CDR3 length equals 15 residues. The CDR3 sequence is CASSGGQGADQPQHF. As DNA, the CDR3 is TGTGCCAGCAGTGGGGGACAGGGGGCCGATCAGCCCCAGCATTTT.

The chain combines TRBV2 with TRBJ2-7; perhaps TRBD1 as D (6 bases). Germline CDR1 and CDR2: SNHLY and FYNNEI. This CDR3 is built from 14 residues. The germline V and J ends were trimmed by 6 bases and 5 bases, with 17 bases remaining between them. The CDR3 is CASRGVQGNHEQYF. The CDR3 DNA follows: TGTGCCAGCAGGGGGGTACAGGGAAACCACGAGCAGTACTTC.

The chain couples TRBV6-1 to TRBJ2-2; 8 nucleotides align to TRBD2. This CDR3 comprises 15 residues. Germline V gene sequence: CDR1 MNHNS, CDR2 SASEGT. V shed 5 bases, J shed 1 base, and the junction held 3 bases outside the gene matches. As DNA, the CDR3 is TGTGCCAGCAGTCTCGCGGGGGGGAACACCGGGGAGCTGTTTTTT. Encoded protein: CASSLAGGNTGELFF.